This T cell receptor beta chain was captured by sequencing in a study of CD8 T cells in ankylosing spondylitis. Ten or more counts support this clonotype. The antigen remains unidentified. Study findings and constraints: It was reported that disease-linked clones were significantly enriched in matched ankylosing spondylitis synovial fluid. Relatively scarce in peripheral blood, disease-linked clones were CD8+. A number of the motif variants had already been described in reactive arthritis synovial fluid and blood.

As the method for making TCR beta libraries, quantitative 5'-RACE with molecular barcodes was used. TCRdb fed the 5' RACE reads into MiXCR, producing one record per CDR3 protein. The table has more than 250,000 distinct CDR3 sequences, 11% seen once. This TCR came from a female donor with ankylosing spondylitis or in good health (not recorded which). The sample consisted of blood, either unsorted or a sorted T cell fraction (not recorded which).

CDR3 sequence reads: CASSDDYYGYTF. The CDR3 DNA sequence: TGTGCCAGCAGCGATGACTACTATGGCTACACCTTC. This chain connects TRBV5-8 to TRBJ1-2; D is uncertain. The V and J ends lost 4 bases and 3 bases respectively, with 7 bases between them. The germline CDR1 and CDR2 sequences are SGHTS and YDEGEE. CDR3 length: 12 amino acids.